Many counts were recorded for the clone carrying this T cell receptor beta chain. There are 16 residues in the CDR3. Per germline, CDR1 SGHRS and CDR2 YFSETQ. After removal of 3 bases from V and 8 bases from J, the junction contained 5 bases not matched to a gene. These data are taken from a study of T-cell reconstitution after alpha-beta-depleted transplantation in children. Construction of the TCRbeta library involved unique molecular identifiers. TCRdb reanalysed the PCR reads using MiXCR and keeps one entry per CDR3 protein. The sample contains a few hundred thousand distinct CDR3 sequences, approximately 9.9% of which appear only once.

The TCR sequence derives from a human donor who donated a stem cell graft to a child with SCID. The sequences come from PBMCs from the stem cell graft donor, collected from the stem cell graft. The J gene is TRBJ2-1, the V gene TRBV5-1, with TRBD2 matching 16 bases. CDR3 in amino acids: CASSSGLAGGLDEQFF. DNA for the CDR3: TGCGCCAGCAGCTCGGGACTAGCGGGGGGGCTCGATGAGCAGTTCTTC.